This TCR beta chain was captured in a study of CD8 T cells in ankylosing spondylitis. This clonotype has at least ten counts. TCRdb itself ran the 5' RACE reads through MiXCR, one entry per CDR3 protein. The table includes about 210,000 distinct CDR3 sequences, 8% to 9% detected once. With V trimmed by 7 bases and J by 4 bases, 7 bases remained unmatched. The germline V gene has CDR1 SNHLY and CDR2 FYNNEI. The CDR3 runs to 15 residues. Sequencing was performed on blood, either unsorted or a sorted T cell fraction (not recorded which). The V and J genes are TRBV2 and TRBJ2-1, with TRBD2 identical over 10 bases. This TCR was sampled from a female donor with ankylosing spondylitis or in good health (not recorded which). As DNA, the CDR3 is TGTGCCAGCATCCCTAGGACTAGCGGATACAATGAGCAGTTCTTC. Translated, it gives CASIPRTSGYNEQFF.